This T cell receptor beta chain was sequenced for a study of early T cells in non-severe SARS-CoV-2 infection. Study-level background: RNA in bulk from unsorted whole blood was sequenced, and chains were unpaired. The study, taken as a whole, reports: Private and CD4 specificities were missed by VDJdb matching, which favored anti-spike CD8 responses.

In the library, individual cDNA molecules carried attached unique molecular identifiers. Via MiXCR, TCRdb re-called the 5' RACE reads, giving one row per CDR3 protein. The sample has about 60,000 distinct CDR3 sequences, under 10% seen once. This clonotype came up a few times. No antigen is known for it. The material sequenced was whole blood. The receptor was derived from an adult who was a healthcare worker with PCR-confirmed SARS-CoV-2 infection or an uninfected control (not recorded which).

The CDR3 is CASSFIDWDPYEQYF. CDR3 DNA: TGTGCCAGCAGCTTCATTGACTGGGATCCCTACGAGCAGTACTTC. J is TRBJ2-7 and V is TRBV7-9; D is undetermined. The germline V and J ends were trimmed by 3 bases and 2 bases, with 14 bases remaining between them. CDR1 and CDR2 from the germline V gene are SEHNR and FQNEAQ (reference sequence). The CDR3 covers 15 residues.